This T cell receptor (beta chain) was sequenced during a study of CXCR3-negative and CXCR3-positive naive CD8 T cells. At the level of the study: Overall TRB read output was approximately 150 million, and each library contained about 1.5 +/- 0.3 million reads.

Remarks on this clonotype: Its antigen is unidentified.

General study findings and limits: CXCR3-expressing naive cells carried TRB CDR3s more hydrophobic than those of CXCR3-negative naive cells.

This CDR3 has 16 residues. The germline gives CDR1 SEHNR, CDR2 FQNEAQ (reference sequence). The authors made the TRB cDNA libraries by 5' RACE using UMI labels. TCRdb re-called the 5' RACE reads and catalogs CDR3 proteins one per entry, DNA excluded. This sample's table reports nearly 110,000 distinct CDR3 sequences. The sequence was collected from a human donor in good health. Some clones in this sample may be carry-over from other donors' samples. The J gene is TRBJ2-1, the V gene TRBV7-9; TCRdb names TRBD2, which stays unverified in the absence of DNA. What was sequenced was naive CXCR3+ CD8+ T cells from blood. The sample's subset: CD45RO-CCR7+CD27+CD95- naive CD8+ T cells expressing CXCR3 (TNR3+). The CDR3 protein is CASSSPLAGVYNEQFF. The full variable domain, its missing parts supplied by reference TRBV7-9 and TRBJ2-1, is DTGVSQNPRHKITKRGQNVTFRCDPISEHNRLYWYRQTLGQGPEFLTYFQNEAQLEKSRLLSDRFSAERPKGSFSTLEIQRTEQGDSAMYLCASSSPLAGVYNEQFFGPGTRLTVL.